The rows below give T cell receptor beta chains drawn from one sample of a study of patients and donors after allogeneic stem cell transplantation. TCRdb used MiXCR to reprocess the RT-PCR reads, holding one entry per CDR3 protein. The sample has roughly 880,000 distinct CDR3 sequences, about a sixth seen once. Sample: blood, either unsorted or a sorted T cell fraction (not recorded which). These receptors originate from a human donor who was either an allogeneic HSCT recipient or a stem cell or donor lymphocyte infusion donor (not recorded which). It is not recorded whose cells these are; they may come from a transplant donor. Each CDR3 is given with its conserved first and last residue. A D gene is named only where the DNA matches it firmly. Clone sizes are given selectively: once, few, many, or a class where the clone is expanded.

clone size	CDR3 length	V gene	J gene	D gene	CDR3 DNA	CDR3 protein
few	13	TRBV7-9	TRBJ2-5	NA	TGTGCCAGCAGCTCCTATAGTGGAGAGACCCAGTACTTC	CASSSYSGETQYF
NA	15	TRBV6-2/TRBV6-3	TRBJ2-7	NA	TGTGCCAGCAGTGACGACAGGCTGAGCTCCTACGAGCAGTACTTC	CASSDDRLSSYEQYF
few	15	TRBV5-1	TRBJ1-2	NA	TGCGCCAGCAGCTTGGGAGCAGGGACCACCTATGGCTACACCTTC	CASSLGAGTTYGYTF
few	16	TRBV5-1	TRBJ2-3	TRBD2	TGCGCCAGCAGCTTGGTGGTTAGCGGGAGTTCAGATACGCAGTATTTT	CASSLVVSGSSDTQYF
NA	15	TRBV6-1	TRBJ2-3	NA	TGTGCCAGCAGTCCGCGGCTCGGGTTAACAGATACGCAGTATTTT	CASSPRLGLTDTQYF
NA	15	TRBV6-1	TRBJ2-7	NA	TGTGCCAGCAGTCTCGGCGGACGGGTTCCAGGCGAGCAGTACTTC	CASSLGGRVPGEQYF
few	15	TRBV18	TRBJ1-6	NA	TGTGCCAGCTCATCGCACTGGGACGGAAATTCACCCCTCCACTTT	CASSSHWDGNSPLHF
many	16	TRBV12-3/TRBV12-4	TRBJ1-1	TRBD1	TGTGCCAGCAGTTCCCGAGCCAGGACAGGGAACACTGAAGCTTTCTTT	CASSSRARTGNTEAFF
NA	13	TRBV20-1	TRBJ1-1	NA	TGCAGTGCTTATGGGACGGATCACACTGAAGCTTTCTTT	CSAYGTDHTEAFF
NA	14	TRBV6-2/TRBV6-3	TRBJ2-5	NA	TGTGCCAGCAGTTACCCCCCCCGCGGGGAGACCCAGTACTTC	CASSYPPRGETQYF
few	14	TRBV6-2/TRBV6-3	TRBJ1-2	NA	TGTGCCAGCAGTTACGCAGGCCGAACGTATGGCTACACCTTC	CASSYAGRTYGYTF
few	15	TRBV5-1	TRBJ1-4	TRBD1	TGCGCCAGCAGCTTGCCCCAGGGGGCGAGTGAAAAACTGTTTTTT	CASSLPQGASEKLFF
few	14	TRBV5-6	TRBJ2-3	TRBD2	TGTGCCAGCAGCCCAACGGGAGGGCTGAATACGCAGTATTTT	CASSPTGGLNTQYF
NA	15	TRBV5-1	TRBJ1-1	NA	TGCGCCAGCAGCTTGACAGGGCAGGGTGACACTGAAGCTTTCTTT	CASSLTGQGDTEAFF
NA	16	TRBV11-1	TRBJ2-7	TRBD1	TGTGCCAGCAGCTTGTTGTTTGGGACAGGAACCTACGAGCAGTACTTC	CASSLLFGTGTYEQYF
NA	15	TRBV12-3/TRBV12-4	TRBJ1-2	NA	TGTGCCAGCAGCCCTAACCCGGGACCCTTTTTCGGCTACACCTTC	CASSPNPGPFFGYTF
few	12	TRBV7-2	TRBJ2-7	NA	TGTGCCAGCAGCTTATCATTCCACGAGCAGTACTTC	CASSLSFHEQYF
NA	15	TRBV5-1	TRBJ1-3	TRBD1	TGCGCCAGCAGCCGGGGACAGGGAACAGGAAACACCATATATTTT	CASSRGQGTGNTIYF
many	13	TRBV9	TRBJ1-1	NA	TGTGCCAGCAGCGTATGGGTGGACACTGAAGCTTTCTTT	CASSVWVDTEAFF
NA	14	TRBV28	TRBJ2-1	NA	TGTGCCAGCAGTCTCCCCAGAAACACCGCTGAGCAGTTCTTC	CASSLPRNTAEQFF
NA	14	TRBV14	TRBJ1-1	NA	TGTGCCAGCAGCCAAGAATCTAGAGGGGCTCAGGCTTTCTTT	CASSQESRGAQAFF
many	14	TRBV12-3/TRBV12-4	TRBJ2-1	TRBD1	TGTGCCAGCAGTTTTTGGGACAGGGCCTATGAGCAGTTCTTC	CASSFWDRAYEQFF
few	15	TRBV12-3/TRBV12-4	TRBJ2-3	NA	TGTGCCAGCAGTCCCTCGGACTTAAGCACAGATACGCAGTATTTT	CASSPSDLSTDTQYF
NA	18	TRBV5-6	TRBJ2-1	TRBD2	TGTGCCAGCAGCACCTACTCCGGGAGCGGGGGAGCGTACAATGAGCAGTTCTTC	CASSTYSGSGGAYNEQFF
NA	15	TRBV11-2	TRBJ2-7	NA	TGTGCCAGCAGCTCCCTCCGGGACTCGTTCTACGAGCAGTACTTC	CASSSLRDSFYEQYF
few	14	TRBV20-1	TRBJ2-7	NA	TGCAGTGCTAGAAAGGAGGTCCCTGGCTACGAGCAGTACTTC	CSARKEVPGYEQYF
NA	14	TRBV4-3	TRBJ2-2	TRBD1	TGCGCCAGCAGCCAACAGGGGGCTACCGGGGAGCTGTTTTTT	CASSQQGATGELFF
NA	18	TRBV11-1	TRBJ2-1	NA	TGTGCCAGCAGCTTAGCTGGCACACCTCTCATAAACTACAATGAGCAGTTCTTC	CASSLAGTPLINYNEQFF
NA	15	TRBV4-3	TRBJ1-2	NA	TGCGCCAGCAGCCTCAACAGGGCCTCTAACTATGGCTACACCTTC	CASSLNRASNYGYTF
NA	13	TRBV20-1	TRBJ2-1	NA	TGCAGTGCCTCCCCCGCAGCCAACAATGAGCAGTTCTTC	CSASPAANNEQFF